What follows is one T cell receptor beta chain and its context. Antigen specificity is unknown. Germline CDR1 is MNHEY and CDR2 is SMNVEV (reference sequence). Germline trimming cut 6 bases from V and 4 bases from J; bases unmatched to any gene: 17. CDR3 length: 18 amino acids. The sample belongs to a study of radiotherapy plus CTLA-4 blockade in lung cancer. Turning to the study itself: Objective responses were recorded in 15% to 20% of patients, with disease control recorded in 25% to 40%.

General study findings and limits: Among blood TCR repertoires after radiotherapy plus ipilimumab, tumor-derived clones expanded.

Produced via immunoSEQ multiplex PCR; TCRdb's table is partial and in-frame only. The sample has some 48,000 clones, around 88% seen once. The specimen comprised peripheral blood, sampled from a patient treated with radiotherapy plus ipilimumab. This chain uses TRBV27 with TRBJ2-7; 11 nucleotides align to TRBD1. This receptor was taken from a human donor with non-small cell lung cancer that progressed on radiotherapy plus ipilimumab. Some clones in this sample may be carry-over from other donors' samples. The CDR3 DNA reads TGTGCCAGCAGCCTTACGGTCTTATTGGGACAGGGGGAGTACGAGCAGTACTTC. Protein product: CASSLTVLLGQGEYEQYF.